At least ten counts were recorded for the clone carrying this T cell receptor (beta chain). The sample belongs to a study of regulatory T cells in long-lasting Graves disease. Time point defined: newly diagnosed GD, antithyroid drugs for less than 3 months. Scientists built the TCR library using RNA that was extracted from PBMCs. Relying on iRepertoire HTBI primers and Arm-PCR of CDR3 regions, the team built TCR beta libraries. TCRdb analysed the multiplex PCR reads with MiXCR anew, one entry per CDR3 protein. This table holds fewer than 450,000 distinct CDR3 sequences, 15% found once. Separately, the same data were catalogued under a study of T cells in Graves' hyperthyroidism and ophthalmopathy. Turning to that study: Most expanded thyroid clonotypes above 0.001 recurred in blood. The model anticipated ophthalmopathy a median approximately 6.7 months pre-onset.

This clonotype originated in a woman in her thirties or forties with Graves disease. The sample was peripheral blood mononuclear cells (PBMCs), taken at new diagnosis, from a patient treated with antithyroid drugs.

The CDR3 bases are TGTGCCAGCAGCCCCAGCGCGAACCGGGAGCAGTACTTC. Protein sequence: CASSPSANREQYF. The chain joins TRBV13 to TRBJ2-7; D is unresolved. CDR3 length equals 13 residues. Looked up from germline, CDR1 is PRHDT and CDR2 is FYEKMQ (reference sequence). Trimming took 5 bases from V and 7 from J, leaving 15 bases between them.